This TCR beta chain was recovered during a study of blood T cell repertoires in COVID-19 (dated by TCRdb to 2019 to 2021). Turning to the overall study: Samples from collaborators originated in the United States, Italy and Spain and spanned both the acute and convalescent phases of COVID-19. Samples came from the ongoing ImmuneRACE study (first 160 participants) plus 1,254 subjects from 6 global collaborators. Where HLA class I and class II types were available, the types were taken from metadata supplied by the sample provider, not from assay-based typing. The repertoires were released in a freely available public database meant as a resource for research on the immune response to SARS-CoV-2. The material from the prospective study consisted of cDNA or gDNA derived from T cells, B-cell-depleted T cells, or PBMCs. Sample metadata almost always included a de-identified subject ID, COVID-19 status, age in years and sex. The dataset comprised deeply sampled blood TCRbeta repertoires from subjects exposed to, actively infected with, or recovered from COVID-19.

Counted from cysteine to phenylalanine, this CDR3 has 13 amino acids. Kept here is only the CDR3 DNA, which spans 39 bases and is read in frame from base 1. CDR1 and CDR2 are drawn from the germline V gene (reference sequence): SEHNR, FQNEAQ. The junction carries 15 bases between V and J, which are trimmed by 6 bases and 7 bases respectively. TCRbeta CDR3 regions were amplified from genomic DNA using the immunoSEQ Assay, a bias-controlled multiplex PCR. Regarding the original processing steps: Within the assay, amplification of reference gene primers was used to estimate how many nucleated cells each sample contained. To quantify the absolute abundance of each unique TCRbeta CDR3 rearrangement, sequence reads were collapsed and filtered. For each sample, productive Simpson clonality was calculated as the square root of Simpson's diversity index across productive rearrangements. TCRdb stores this immuneACCESS table with in-frame sequences only. Part of the clones is absent; in the studies checked, under half of the shortfall reflects unresolved V genes, and no reason is known for the rest. Clone size and the V and J calls come from that table; the DNA yielded D and trimming. In all, the sample holds more than 45,000 clones, and over 75% of those were seen once. The ten largest clones take up about 2.5% of the sample.

Remarks on this clone: Its target antigen remains unknown. Base qualities are not provided; no much larger clone lies one nucleotide away.

In Seattle, one collaborating source enrolled patients while the infection was active and tracked those patients longitudinally over the course of disease. The collaborating institutions used their own protocols to collect whole blood in K2EDTA tubes. For TCRbeta analysis, collaborators shipped samples as frozen whole blood, isolated PBMCs, or DNA extracted from either of those sample types. On the study overall, not on this receptor specifically: How much clinical and demographic metadata was included differed by source and by participant, and the metadata was provided uncurated.

The V gene is TRBV7-9 and the J gene is TRBJ1-1, with TRBD1 as a weak D call on 6 bases. Source material: peripheral blood. This TCR derives from a woman aged 80 or older with COVID-19, enrolled during active disease. The DNA sequence follows: TGTGCCAGCAGTGGGGCAGGGGCTTTTGAAGCTTTCTTT. It encodes CASSGAGAFEAFF.